This T cell receptor beta chain was sequenced in a study of cytomegalovirus exposure and HLA in healthy donors. Study findings and constraints: The majority of CMV-associated TCR beta chains were reported as apparently HLA-restricted in a later analysis. As a later analysis showed, a missense DCLRE1C variant was linked to trimming of TCR beta V- and J-genes. A later analysis showed that HLA-associated TCR beta chains had undergone more clonal expansion than equally common others.

Amplification used 60 Vbeta primers and 13 Jbeta primers. Here immunoSEQ multiplex PCR was the method, and the copy in TCRdb shows in-frame clones only, minus some. The sample records 150,000 to 200,000 clones, roughly four fifths being singletons. Germline V gene lookup returns CDR1 LNHNV and CDR2 YYDKDF (reference sequence). CDR3 length: 16 residues. V shed 3 bases, J shed 5 bases, and the junction held 8 bases outside the gene matches. As for this clone: The antigen is undetermined.

This chain links TRBV15 with TRBJ2-4; 9 bases line up with TRBD1. The sequence was collected from a man between 40 and 49 years old in good health and CMV-seronegative. Source material: PBMCs. The CDR3 DNA sequence: TGTGCCACCAGCAGGGGGACAGGGAGCGGCGAAAACATTCAGTACTTC. The encoded protein is CATSRGTGSGENIQYF.